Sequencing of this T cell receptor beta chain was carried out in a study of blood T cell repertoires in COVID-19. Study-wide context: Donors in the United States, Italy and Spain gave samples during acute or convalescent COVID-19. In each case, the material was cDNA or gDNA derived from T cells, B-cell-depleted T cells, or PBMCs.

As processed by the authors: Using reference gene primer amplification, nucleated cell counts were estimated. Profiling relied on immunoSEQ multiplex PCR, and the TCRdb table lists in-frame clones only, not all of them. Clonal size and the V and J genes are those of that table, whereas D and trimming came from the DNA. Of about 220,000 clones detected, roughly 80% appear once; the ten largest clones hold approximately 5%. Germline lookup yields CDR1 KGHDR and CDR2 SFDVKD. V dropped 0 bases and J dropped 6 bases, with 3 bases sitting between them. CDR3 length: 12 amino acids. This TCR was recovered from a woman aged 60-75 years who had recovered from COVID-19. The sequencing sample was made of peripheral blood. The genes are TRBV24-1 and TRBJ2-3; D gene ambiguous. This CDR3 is CATSDLQDTQYF. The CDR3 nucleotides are TGTGCCACCAGTGATTTGCAGGATACGCAGTATTTT.